This TCR beta chain was sequenced during a study of blood T cell repertoires in COVID-19. Study in general: The analysed material was cDNA or gDNA that came from T cells, B-cell-depleted T cells, or PBMCs.

Looked up from germline, CDR1 is MNHEY and CDR2 is SVGEGT. The CDR3 consists of 15 residues. The V and J ends lost 0 bases and 3 bases respectively, with 8 bases between them. As processed by the authors: Reference gene primer amplification gave estimated nucleated cell counts. Measured with immunoSEQ multiplex PCR; TCRdb has only the in-frame clones, and not every one. V, J and clone size derive from that table, while D and trimming were established from the DNA sequence. The data contain 150,000 to 200,000 clones, roughly nine tenths of them singletons. This TCR was sampled from a man between 65 and 85 years old with active or convalescent COVID-19. The chain has TRBV6-2 or TRBV6-3 and TRBJ1-4; D is unresolved. Specimen: peripheral blood. The CDR3 sequence: CASSYSTGSNEKLFF. The CDR3 DNA reads as TGTGCCAGCAGTTACTCAACGGGGTCTAATGAAAAACTGTTTTTT.